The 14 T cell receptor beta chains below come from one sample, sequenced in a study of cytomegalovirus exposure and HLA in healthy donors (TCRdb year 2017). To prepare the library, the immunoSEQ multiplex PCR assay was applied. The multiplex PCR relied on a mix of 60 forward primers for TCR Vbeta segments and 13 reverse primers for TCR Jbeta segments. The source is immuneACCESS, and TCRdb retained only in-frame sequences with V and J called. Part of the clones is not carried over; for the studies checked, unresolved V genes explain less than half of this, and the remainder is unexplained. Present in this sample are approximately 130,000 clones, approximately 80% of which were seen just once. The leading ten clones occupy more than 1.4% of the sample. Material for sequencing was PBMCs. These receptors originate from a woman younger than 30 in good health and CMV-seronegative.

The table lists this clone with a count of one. As DNA, the CDR3 is TGTGCCAGCAGCTTGAAGACTAGCGGTCCTCGCCCCCCCTACAATGAGCAGTTCTTC. It translates to CASSLKTSGPRPPYNEQFF. This chain joins TRBV5-4 and TRBJ2-1, with TRBD2 identical over 9 bases. The CDR3 has 19 amino acids. The V gene end was trimmed by 1 base and the J gene end by 2 bases; junction bases not matched to a gene: 13. The germline gives CDR1 SGHNT, CDR2 YYREEE (reference sequence).

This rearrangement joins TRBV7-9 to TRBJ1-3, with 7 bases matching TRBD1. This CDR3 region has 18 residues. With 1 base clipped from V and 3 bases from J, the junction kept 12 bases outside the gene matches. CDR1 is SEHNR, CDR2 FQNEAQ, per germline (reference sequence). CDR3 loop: CASSLGPARGLSGNTIYF. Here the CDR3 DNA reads TGTGCCAGCAGCTTAGGTCCCGCAAGGGGGCTGAGTGGAAACACCATATATTTT.

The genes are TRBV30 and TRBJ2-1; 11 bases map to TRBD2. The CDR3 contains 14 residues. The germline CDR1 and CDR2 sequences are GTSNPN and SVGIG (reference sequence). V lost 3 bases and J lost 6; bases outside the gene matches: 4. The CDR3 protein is CAWSVSGGVNEQFF. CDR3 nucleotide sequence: TGTGCCTGGAGCGTTAGCGGGGGGGTCAATGAGCAGTTCTTC.

The CDR3, as DNA: TGTGCCAGCAGCCCATACCTACAGGGACGGGGCACTGAAGCTTTCTTT. It specifies CASSPYLQGRGTEAFF. The V and J genes are TRBV7-6 and TRBJ1-1; perhaps TRBD1 as D (6 bases). CDR3 length: 16 residues. The germline gives CDR1 SGHVS, CDR2 FNYEAQ. Trimming cost V 5 bases and J 4 bases, with 20 bases left between them.

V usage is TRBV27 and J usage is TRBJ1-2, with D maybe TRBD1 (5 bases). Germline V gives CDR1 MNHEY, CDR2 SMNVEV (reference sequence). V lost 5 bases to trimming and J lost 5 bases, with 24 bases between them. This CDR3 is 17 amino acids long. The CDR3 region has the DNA TGTGCCAGCAGTAGCCGGGACTCCACCCAGGGCAAGTATGGCTACACCTTC. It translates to CASSSRDSTQGKYGYTF.

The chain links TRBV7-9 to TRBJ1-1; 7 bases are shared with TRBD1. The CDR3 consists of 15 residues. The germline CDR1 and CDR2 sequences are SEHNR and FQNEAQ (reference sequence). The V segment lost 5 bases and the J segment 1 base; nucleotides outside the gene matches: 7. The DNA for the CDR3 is TGTGCCAGCAGCCCCAAAGGGACAGCGAACACTGAAGCTTTCTTT. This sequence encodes CASSPKGTANTEAFF. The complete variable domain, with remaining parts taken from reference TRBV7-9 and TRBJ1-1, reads DTGVSQNPRHKITKRGQNVTFRCDPISEHNRLYWYRQTLGQGPEFLTYFQNEAQLEKSRLLSDRFSAERPKGSFSTLEIQRTEQGDSAMYLCASSPKGTANTEAFFGQGTRLTVV.

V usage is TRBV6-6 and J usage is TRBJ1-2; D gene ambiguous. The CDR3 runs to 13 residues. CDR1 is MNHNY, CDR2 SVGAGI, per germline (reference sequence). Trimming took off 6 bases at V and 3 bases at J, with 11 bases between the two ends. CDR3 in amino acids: CASRLGLDYGYTF. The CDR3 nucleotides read TGTGCCAGCAGACTCGGACTGGACTATGGCTACACCTTC.

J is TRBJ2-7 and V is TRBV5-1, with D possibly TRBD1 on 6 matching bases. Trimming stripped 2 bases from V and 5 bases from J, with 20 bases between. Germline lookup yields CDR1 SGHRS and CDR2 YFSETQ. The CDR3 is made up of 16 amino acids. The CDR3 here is CASSFIGGARVNEQYF. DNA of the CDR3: TGCGCCAGCAGCTTTATAGGGGGTGCCAGGGTAAACGAGCAGTACTTC.

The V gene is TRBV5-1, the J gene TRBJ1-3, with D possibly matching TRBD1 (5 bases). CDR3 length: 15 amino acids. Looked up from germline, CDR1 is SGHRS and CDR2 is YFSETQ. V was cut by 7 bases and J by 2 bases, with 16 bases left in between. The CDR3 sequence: CASGVGEFTGNTIYF. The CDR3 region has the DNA TGCGCCAGCGGGGTAGGGGAATTTACTGGAAACACCATATATTTT. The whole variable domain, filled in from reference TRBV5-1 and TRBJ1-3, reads KAGVTQTPRYLIKTRGQQVTLSCSPISGHRSVSWYQQTPGQGLQFLFEYFSETQRNKGNFPGRFSGRQFSNSRSEMNVSTLELGDSALYLCASGVGEFTGNTIYFGEGSWLTVV.

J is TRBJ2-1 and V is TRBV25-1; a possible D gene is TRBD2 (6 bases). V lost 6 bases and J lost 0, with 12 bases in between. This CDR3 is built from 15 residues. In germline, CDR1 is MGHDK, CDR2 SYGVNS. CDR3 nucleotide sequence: TGTGCCAGCAGCGCAGCGGGCCGCTCCTACAATGAGCAGTTCTTC. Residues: CASSAAGRSYNEQFF. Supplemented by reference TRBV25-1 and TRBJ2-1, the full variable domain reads EADIYQTPRYLVIGTGKKITLECSQTMGHDKMYWYQQDPGMELHLIHYSYGVNSTEKGDLSSESTVSRIRTEHFPLTLESARPSHTSQYLCASSAAGRSYNEQFFGPGTRLTVL.

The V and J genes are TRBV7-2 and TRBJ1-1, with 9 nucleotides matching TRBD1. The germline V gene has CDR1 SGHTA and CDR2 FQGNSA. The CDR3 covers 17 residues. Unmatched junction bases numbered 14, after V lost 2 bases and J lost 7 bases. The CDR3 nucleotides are TGTGCCAGCAGCTTACCCGCGGGTTTCGGGACAGGGATTGAAGCTTTCTTT. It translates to CASSLPAGFGTGIEAFF. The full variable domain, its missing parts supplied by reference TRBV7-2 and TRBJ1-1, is GAGVSQSPSNKVTEKGKDVELRCDPISGHTALYWYRQSLGQGLEFLIYFQGNSAPDKSGLPSDRFSAERTGGSVSTLTIQRTQQEDSAVYLCASSLPAGFGTGIEAFFGQGTRLTVV.

The CDR3 sequence is CASSDYRAGQPQHF. The CDR3 coding sequence is TGTGCCAGCAGTGACTACAGAGCGGGTCAGCCCCAGCATTTT. This chain connects TRBV6-1 to TRBJ1-5; no clear D. The V gene's germline CDR1 is MNHNS and CDR2 SASEGT. The V and J ends lost 3 bases and 6 bases respectively, with 12 bases between them. This CDR3 region has 14 residues.

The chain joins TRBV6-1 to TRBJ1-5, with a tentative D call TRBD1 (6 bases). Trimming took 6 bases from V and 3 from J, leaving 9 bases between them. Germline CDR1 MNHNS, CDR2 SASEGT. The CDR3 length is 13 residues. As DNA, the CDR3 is TGTGCCAGCAGGGACAGCCTCAATCAGCCCCAGCATTTT. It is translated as CASRDSLNQPQHF.

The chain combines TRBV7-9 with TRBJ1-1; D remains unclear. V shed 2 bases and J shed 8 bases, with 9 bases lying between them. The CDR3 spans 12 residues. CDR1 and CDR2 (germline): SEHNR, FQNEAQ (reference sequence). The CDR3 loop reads CASSLPTEEAFF. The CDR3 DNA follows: TGTGCCAGCAGCTTACCAACCGAGGAAGCTTTCTTT.